These 30 T cell receptor beta chains originate from one sample sequenced in a study of T cell repertoires in cytomegalovirus infection. No antigen has been identified for these receptors. TCRdb analysed the reads with MiXCR anew, one entry per CDR3 protein. The sample consists of around 900,000 distinct CDR3 sequences, around 32% of them appearing once. This sample comprised cultured CD8+ T cells from PBMCs, obtained from culture after CMV antigen stimulation. All receptors derive from a human donor in good health (CMV status not recorded). Some clones in this sample may be carry-over from other donors' samples.

Only one count was recorded for this clonotype. This rearrangement joins TRBV6-5 to TRBJ2-1, with D possibly matching TRBD2 (6 bases). The CDR3 covers 14 residues. Trimming removed 2 bases at V and 8 bases at J, with 13 bases between. From germline, CDR1 is MNHEY and CDR2 SVGAGI. CDR3 nucleotide sequence: TGTGCCAGCAGTTACCAGTGGGGGGAGGATGAGCAGTTCTTC. Translated, it gives CASSYQWGEDEQFF.

The chain joins TRBV5-5 to TRBJ1-2; the D is unclear. V was trimmed by 1 base and J by 8 bases, leaving 12 bases between them. The germline gives CDR1 SGHKS, CDR2 YYEKEE (reference sequence). The CDR3 runs to 13 residues. CDR3 in DNA: TGTGCCAGCAGCTTGCGAACTTTCAGCGGCTACACCTTC. This gives the protein CASSLRTFSGYTF.

This clonotype came up a few times. The chain recombines TRBV15 with TRBJ1-1, with D possibly matching TRBD1 (5 bases). CDR1 and CDR2 from the germline V gene are LNHNV and YYDKDF (reference sequence). V was shortened by 1 base and J by 1 base, with 13 bases between the two germline ends. This CDR3 is 16 amino acids long. CDR3 region: CATSRGIGHENTEAFF. The CDR3 DNA sequence: TGTGCCACCAGCAGAGGAATCGGACACGAGAACACTGAAGCTTTCTTT.

This clonotype was found a few times. The V call is TRBV6-1, the J call TRBJ2-5; no definite D call. The CDR3 runs 12 residues. Per germline, CDR1 MNHNS and CDR2 SASEGT. V gave up 7 bases and J gave up 3 bases, with 9 bases separating them. CDR3 nucleotide sequence: TGTGCCAGCAAATTTAGAGAAGAGACCCAGTACTTC. This translates into CASKFREETQYF.

This sequence joins TRBV2 and TRBJ1-5, with D possibly being TRBD1 (5 bases). The ends were cut back, 1 base at V and 0 bases at J, with 13 bases in the middle. CDR1 and CDR2 from the germline V gene are SNHLY and FYNNEI. The CDR3 is 17 amino acids. DNA of the CDR3: TGTGCCAGCAGTGAAGGGCAGGGAACAATTAGCAATCAGCCCCAGCATTTT. Translation: CASSEGQGTISNQPQHF.

The chain uses TRBV6-2 or TRBV6-3 and TRBJ1-5; TRBD1 might be the D (5 bases). Per the germline V gene, CDR1 is MNHEY and CDR2 is SVGEGT. The ends were cut back, 11 bases at V and 6 bases at J, with 8 bases in the middle. The CDR3 has 10 residues. This CDR3 reads CAGGVQPQHF. The CDR3 bases are TGTGCCGGGGGGGTTCAGCCCCAGCATTTT.

Ten or more counts support this clonotype. The chain has TRBV7-2 and TRBJ1-6; D is perhaps TRBD1 (6 bases). The CDR3 covers 14 residues. CDR1 SGHTA and CDR2 FQGNSA come from the germline V gene. The V gene lost 5 bases and the J gene lost 13 bases, with 18 bases spanning the gap. CDR3 sequence reads: CASSRPDRFNPLHF. In DNA, the CDR3 is TGTGCCAGCAGCCGCCCCGACAGGTTTAATCCCCTCCACTTT.

The rearrangement links TRBV27 to TRBJ1-6; D is unclear. Germline V gene data show CDR1 as MNHEY and CDR2 as SMNVEV (reference sequence). The CDR3 runs to 14 residues. V was shortened by 4 bases and J by 5 bases, with 9 bases between the two germline ends. The CDR3 reads CASSSWRHNSPLHF. The CDR3 DNA reads as TGTGCCAGCAGTTCGTGGCGGCATAATTCACCCCTCCACTTT.

This clonotype has a handful of counts. The chain joins TRBV4-1 to TRBJ2-1; possibly TRBD1 for D (5 bases). The CDR3 has 14 amino acids. In germline, CDR1 is MGHRA, CDR2 YSYEKL. V lost 0 bases, J lost 3 bases, and 6 bases lay in between. The CDR3 loop is CASSQDTGYNEQFF. The DNA of the CDR3 is TGCGCCAGCAGCCAAGATACAGGCTACAATGAGCAGTTCTTC.

The chain carries TRBV2 and TRBJ2-7; 8 positions match TRBD1. Germline CDR1 SNHLY, CDR2 FYNNEI. CDR3 length: 19 residues. J gave up 7 bases and V 5 bases, and 25 bases lay outside the gene matches. Here the CDR3 reads CASSLTPGTGGPIATEQYF. CDR3 sequence (DNA): TGTGCCAGCAGTCTGACGCCCGGGACAGGCGGACCGATAGCTACAGAGCAGTACTTC.

The genes are TRBV2 and TRBJ1-3; D gene unclear. Trimming cost V 11 bases and J 0 bases, with 8 bases left between them. CDR3 size: 12 residues. CDR1 is SNHLY and CDR2 is FYNNEI in the germline V gene. CDR3 loop: CAVDYSGNTIYF. CDR3 nucleotide sequence: TGTGCCGTCGATTACTCTGGAAACACCATATATTTT.

In its sample, this clonotype was seen a few times. This rearrangement joins TRBV7-8 to TRBJ1-2; D gene unclear. The germline V gene encodes CDR1 SGHVS and CDR2 FQNEAQ. V was trimmed by 1 base and J by 10 bases, leaving 16 bases between them. This CDR3 comprises 14 residues. The CDR3 coding sequence is TGTGCCAGCAGCTTAGAAGTCTTGGTTATTGACTACACCTTC. It translates to CASSLEVLVIDYTF.

This clonotype was counted only a few times. The chain uses TRBV5-6 and TRBJ1-1; D call uncertain. Trimming shortened V by 0 bases and J by 4 bases, and 10 bases separated the two germline ends. This CDR3 is 14 amino acids long. Looked up from germline, CDR1 is SGHDT and CDR2 is YYEEEE. The CDR3 DNA reads TGTGCCAGCAGCTTGGGAGGGAGCCCCACTGAAGCTTTCTTT. It encodes CASSLGGSPTEAFF.

The table lists this clonotype with a few counts. The rearrangement uses TRBV7-3 and TRBJ2-1, with D perhaps assigned TRBD1 or TRBD2 (5 bases each). The CDR3 extends over 13 amino acids. The germline CDR1 and CDR2 sequences are SGHTA and FQGTGA. The germline V and J ends were trimmed by 3 bases and 6 bases, with 9 bases remaining between them. CDR3: CASSFSGTNEQFF. For the CDR3, the DNA is TGTGCCAGCAGCTTTTCGGGGACCAATGAGCAGTTCTTC.

The chain links TRBV4-3 to TRBJ1-4, with D perhaps TRBD1 (6 bases). The germline V gene encodes CDR1 LGHNA and CDR2 YSLEER. V lost 0 bases, J lost 8 bases, and 16 bases lay in between. This CDR3 has 16 residues. The CDR3 nucleotides are TGCGCCAGCAGCCAAGATCGGGGGCCCGGGGGGGAAAAACTGTTTTTT. This encodes CASSQDRGPGGEKLFF.

This clonotype was seen a few times. Mismatch with germline at one junction end may stem from a read error. The V gene is TRBV28, the J gene TRBJ2-1, with a tentative D call TRBD1 (7 bases). Germline V lookup: CDR1 MDHEN, CDR2 SYDVKM. The CDR3 is 14 amino acids. The CDR3 coding sequence is TGTGCCAGCAGTCCGGGACAGACACTAGCTGAGCATTTCTTC. It specifies CASSPGQTLAEHFF.

The V call is TRBV27, the J call TRBJ2-1, with 11 bases lining up with TRBD2. With V trimmed by 3 bases and J by 0 bases, 7 bases remained unmatched. Germline V CDR1 and CDR2: MNHEY, SMNVEV (reference sequence). The CDR3 contains 18 residues. The CDR3 spells CASSFSSGGRSSYNEQFF. In DNA, the CDR3 is TGTGCCAGCAGTTTTTCTAGCGGGGGGAGAAGCTCCTACAATGAGCAGTTCTTC.

Many counts were recorded for this clonotype. V is TRBV7-9 and J is TRBJ1-6; no reliable D call. The CDR3 consists of 13 residues. Trimming stripped 3 bases from V and 11 bases from J, with 11 bases between. In germline, CDR1 is SEHNR, CDR2 FQNEAQ (reference sequence). This CDR3 reads CASSFEGPPPLHF. The CDR3 DNA is TGTGCCAGCAGCTTCGAGGGCCCTCCACCCCTCCACTTT.

The V call is TRBV7-2, the J call TRBJ2-1; the D is unclear. The CDR3 has 13 amino acids. Germline loops: CDR1 SGHTA, CDR2 FQGNSA. V shed 5 bases and J shed 6 bases, with 11 bases lying between them. The CDR3 coding sequence is TGTGCCAGCAGCACAATCCCGGGCAATGAGCAGTTCTTC. Its protein is CASSTIPGNEQFF.

With regard to this clonotype: Given a much more abundant clone one base away, this may be a read error. The V and J genes are TRBV27 and TRBJ2-6; D is unresolved. The CDR3 extends over 14 amino acids. Germline V gene data show CDR1 as MNHEY and CDR2 as SMNVEV (reference sequence). The V end was cut by 5 bases, the J end by 3 bases, with 8 bases between. The CDR3 nucleotides read TGTGCCAGCAGTACGTTTGGTGGGGCCAACGTCCTGACTTTC. Its protein is CASSTFGGANVLTF.

Comments on this clonotype: A much larger clone sits a single nucleotide away, making a read error possible. The chain carries TRBV7-2 and TRBJ2-2, with D maybe TRBD1 (6 bases). The CDR3 is 15 amino acids. CDR1 and CDR2 from the germline V gene are SGHTA and FQGNSA. In DNA, the CDR3 is TGTCCCAGCAGCTCCCAAGGGGGGAACACCGGGGAGCTGTTTTTT. This codes for CPSSSQGGNTGELFF.

This clonotype was seen more than once but under ten times. CDR3 residues: CASSPVFERGPLETQYF. Here the CDR3 DNA reads TGTGCCAGCAGTCCCGTCTTCGAGCGGGGCCCCTTGGAGACCCAGTACTTC. The J gene is TRBJ2-5, the V gene TRBV12-3 or TRBV12-4; 7 bases align to TRBD2. Trimming at V came to 5 bases and at J to 5 bases, leaving 17 bases not matched to a gene. The CDR3 runs to 17 residues.

This clonotype showed up just a few times. DNA for the CDR3: TGTGCCAGCAGCTTAGTGGTCGGACTAGCGGGGGAAGGGGCTGAGCAGTTCTTC. This encodes CASSLVVGLAGEGAEQFF. This chain uses TRBV7-6 with TRBJ2-1; TRBD2 agrees at 13 bases. Per the germline V gene, CDR1 is SGHVS and CDR2 is FNYEAQ. The CDR3 is 18 amino acids. V shed 1 base, J shed 9 bases, and the junction held 12 bases outside the gene matches. Together with reference TRBV7-6 and TRBJ2-1, the CDR3 gives the full variable domain: GAGVSQSPRYKVTKRGQDVALRCDPISGHVSLYWYRQALGQGPEFLTYFNYEAQQDKSGLPNDRFSAERPEGSISTLTIQRTEQRDSAMYRCASSLVVGLAGEGAEQFFGPGTRLTVL.

This clonotype was recorded a few times. This chain connects TRBV5-1 to TRBJ2-2; tentative D call: TRBD2 (6 bases). The CDR3 sequence is 14 residues long. The germline CDR1 and CDR2 sequences are SGHRS and YFSETQ. V lost 7 bases to trimming and J lost 5 bases, with 15 bases between them. The CDR3 sequence is CASQPSRGTGELFF. The DNA of the CDR3 is TGCGCCAGCCAGCCCTCCCGGGGGACCGGGGAGCTGTTTTTT.

The table lists this clonotype with a few counts. The gene calls are TRBV7-9 and TRBJ2-7; 9 bases line up with TRBD1. Per germline, CDR1 SEHNR and CDR2 FQNEAQ (reference sequence). The CDR3 length is 15 residues. Trimming removed 5 bases from V and 3 bases from J; junction bases left unmatched: 8. Written as DNA, the CDR3 is TGTGCCAGCAGCCAGTGGGGACAGGGAGGCTACGAGCAGTACGTC. Amino acid sequence: CASSQWGQGGYEQYV.

The sample holds many counts of this clonotype. The chain has TRBV7-9 and TRBJ2-7, with D tentatively TRBD2 (6 bases). Germline lookup yields CDR1 SEHNR and CDR2 FQNEAQ (reference sequence). There are 14 residues in the CDR3. V gave up 4 bases and J gave up 3 bases, with 13 bases separating them. CDR3 protein: CASSSKDGSYEQYF. Written as DNA, the CDR3 is TGTGCCAGCAGCTCCAAAGACGGGAGCTACGAGCAGTACTTC.

This clonotype was detected only once. The chain recombines TRBV28 with TRBJ2-2; 10 bases are shared with TRBD1. V trimming: 6 bases; J trimming: 6 bases; junction bases outside the gene matches: 7. CDR1 and CDR2 from the germline V gene are MDHEN and SYDVKM. CDR3 size: 15 residues. This chain's CDR3 is CASRGTGAEAGELFF. The CDR3 DNA follows: TGTGCCAGCAGGGGGACAGGGGCCGAGGCCGGGGAGCTGTTTTTT.

This chain uses TRBV28 with TRBJ1-4; the D is unclear. Germline CDR1 reads MDHEN; CDR2 reads SYDVKM. V was trimmed by 3 bases and J by 0 bases, leaving 20 bases between them. This CDR3 comprises 19 residues. CDR3 loop: CASSFPRSAVDSTNEKLFF. CDR3 DNA sequence: TGTGCCAGCAGTTTCCCGAGATCCGCAGTGGACTCAACTAATGAAAAACTGTTTTTT.

The rearrangement joins TRBV11-1 to TRBJ1-1, with D maybe TRBD1 (6 bases). This CDR3 spans 16 amino acids. The V gene lost 7 bases and the J gene lost 0 bases, with 18 bases spanning the gap. Germline V gene data show CDR1 as SGHAT and CDR2 as FQDESV (reference sequence). In DNA, the CDR3 is TGTGCCAGCACTCAAAGGGGGGGCCTGGTGAACACTGAAGCTTTCTTT. This codes for CASTQRGGLVNTEAFF.

On this clonotype: Mismatch with germline at one junction end may stem from a read error. The rearrangement uses TRBV24-1 and TRBJ2-3, with 7 bases identical to TRBD1. Germline lookup yields CDR1 KGHDR and CDR2 SFDVKD. The CDR3 totals 16 residues. CDR3 sequence: CATSDPGTESIDTQYF. The CDR3 DNA follows: TGTGCCACCAGTGACCCCGGGACAGAAAGCATAGATACGCAGTATTTT.